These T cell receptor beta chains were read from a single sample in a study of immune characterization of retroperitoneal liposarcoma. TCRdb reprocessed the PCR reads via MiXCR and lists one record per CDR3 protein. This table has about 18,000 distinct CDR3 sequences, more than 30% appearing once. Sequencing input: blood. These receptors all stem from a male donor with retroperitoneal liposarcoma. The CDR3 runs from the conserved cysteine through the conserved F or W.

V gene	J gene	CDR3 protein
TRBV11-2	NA	CASSLVPYEQYF
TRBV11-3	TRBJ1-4	CASSPPGQGINEKLFF
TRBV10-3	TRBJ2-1	CASRAQGALYEQFF
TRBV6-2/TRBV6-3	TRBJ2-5	CASSDGVRRYF
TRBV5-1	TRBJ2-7	CASSLAEGAYEQYF
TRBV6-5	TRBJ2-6	CASSYRAVSGANVLTF
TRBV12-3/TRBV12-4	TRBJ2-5	CASSPGETQYF
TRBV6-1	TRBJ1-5	CASSQDSYYSNQPQHF
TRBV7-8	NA	CASSPVGGERVEQYF
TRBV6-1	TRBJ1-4	CASRPAGANEKLFF
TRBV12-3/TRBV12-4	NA	CASSLTGERYEQYF
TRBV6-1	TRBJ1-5	CASTMSRGPQHF
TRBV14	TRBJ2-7	CASSHWTTQYNEQYF
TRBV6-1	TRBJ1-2	CASNLEQGYGYTF